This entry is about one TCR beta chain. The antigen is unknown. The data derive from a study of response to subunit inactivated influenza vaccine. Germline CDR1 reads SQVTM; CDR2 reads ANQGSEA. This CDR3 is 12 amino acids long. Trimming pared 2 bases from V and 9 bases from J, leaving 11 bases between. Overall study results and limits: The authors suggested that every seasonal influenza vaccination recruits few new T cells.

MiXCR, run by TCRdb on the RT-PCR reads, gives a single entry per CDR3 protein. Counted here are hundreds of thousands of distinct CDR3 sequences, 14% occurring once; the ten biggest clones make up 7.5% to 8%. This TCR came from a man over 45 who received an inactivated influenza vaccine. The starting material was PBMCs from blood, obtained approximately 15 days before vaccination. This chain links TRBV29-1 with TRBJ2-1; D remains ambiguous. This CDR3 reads CSVESRRSEQFF. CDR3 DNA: TGCAGCGTTGAAAGTCGGCGGAGTGAGCAGTTCTTC.